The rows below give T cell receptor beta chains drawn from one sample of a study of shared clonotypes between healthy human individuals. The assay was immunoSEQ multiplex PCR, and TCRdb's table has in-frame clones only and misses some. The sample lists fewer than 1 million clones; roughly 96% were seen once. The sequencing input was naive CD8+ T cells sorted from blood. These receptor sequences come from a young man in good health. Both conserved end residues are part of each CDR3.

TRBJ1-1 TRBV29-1 CSVEVGQGYTEAFF
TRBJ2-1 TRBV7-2 CASSSGFGSSYNEQFF
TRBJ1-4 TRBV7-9 CASRSGQATNEKLFF
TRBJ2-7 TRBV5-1 CASALVPYEQYF
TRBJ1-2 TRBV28 CATRQAGGYTF
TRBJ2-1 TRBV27 CASSLVGHGVNEQFF
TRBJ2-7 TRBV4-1 CASSPLSGISYEQYF
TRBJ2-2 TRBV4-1 CASNVDRESGELFF
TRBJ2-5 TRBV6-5 CASSPLAVETQYF
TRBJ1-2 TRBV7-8 CASSLVTGDYGYTF
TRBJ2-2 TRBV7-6 CASSSTRVPEELFF
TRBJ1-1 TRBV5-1 CASSLVVSLTLNTEAFF
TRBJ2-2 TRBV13 CASSSPGQGDTGELFF
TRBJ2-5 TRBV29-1 CSVEVWGPLGETQYF
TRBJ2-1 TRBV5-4 CASSPMDGLAGVGEQFF
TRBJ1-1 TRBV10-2 CASSEVGTEAFF
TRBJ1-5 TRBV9 CASSRTGEGQPQHF
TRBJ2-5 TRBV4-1 CASSQVRDRETQYF
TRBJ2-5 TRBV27 CASSRGLAGRTQYF
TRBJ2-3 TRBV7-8 CASSFSGIRGSAQYF
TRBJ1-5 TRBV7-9 CASSLGIQPQHF
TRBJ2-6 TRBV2 CASSERIRLGANVLTF
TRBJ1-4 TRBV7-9 CASSATSPWEKLFF
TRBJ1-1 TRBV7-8 CASSEGPLDTEAFF
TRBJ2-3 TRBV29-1 CSVEDPPRGAVSSGNTDTQYF
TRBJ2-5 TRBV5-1 CASSLVGSVSETQYF
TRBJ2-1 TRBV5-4 CASSLAMTGDYNEQFF
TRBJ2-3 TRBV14 CASSQDRREDTQYF
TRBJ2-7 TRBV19 CATRTSGRAPSYEQYF
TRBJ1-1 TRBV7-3 CASGSGGYLTEAFF
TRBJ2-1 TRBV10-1 CASSGGPEQFF
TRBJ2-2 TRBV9 CASSGGGELFF
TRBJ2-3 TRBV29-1 CSSLPARHTDTQYF
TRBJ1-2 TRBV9 CASHRRDYGYTF
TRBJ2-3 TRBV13 CASSLLGDTQYF
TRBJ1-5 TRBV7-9 CASSLVDSQGVIPPQHF
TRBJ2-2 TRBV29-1 CSVEKAGELFF
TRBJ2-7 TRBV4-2 CASSHPLWTGSSYEQYF
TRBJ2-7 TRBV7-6 CASSQGGYEQYF
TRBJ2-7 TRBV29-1 CSVEEPLDFGSYEQYF
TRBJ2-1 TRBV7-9 CASRESHPSEQFF
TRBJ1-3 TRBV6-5 CASTPDGNTIYF
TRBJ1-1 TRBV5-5 CASSRRTGIYTEAFF
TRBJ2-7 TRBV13 CASRLWTSNDYEQYF
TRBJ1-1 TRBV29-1 CSVGRARSSNTEAFF